The 6 T cell receptor beta chains in this list originate from one sample, sequenced in a study of blood T cell repertoires in COVID-19. Using immunoSEQ multiplex PCR, the repertoire was profiled, and TCRdb retains in-frame clones only, with some absent. In the table there are around 40,000 clones, around 77% of which are singletons. The sequenced sample consisted of peripheral blood. The receptors derive from a man older than 75 with active or convalescent COVID-19.

This sequence joins TRBV2 and TRBJ2-2; tentative D call: TRBD1 (5 bases). Germline-derived CDR1 and CDR2 are SNHLY and FYNNEI. This CDR3 comprises 16 residues. Trimming took off 2 bases at V and 4 bases at J, with 14 bases between the two ends. Here the CDR3 DNA reads TGTGCCAGCAGTGAATCCAGGGTGTCGATCACCGGGGAGCTGTTTTTT. Translated: CASSESRVSITGELFF.

The chain links TRBV5-8 to TRBJ1-5; 8 bases map to TRBD1. The CDR3 runs 15 residues. The ends lost 4 bases at V and 6 bases at J; junction bases unmatched: 9. Germline CDR1 is SGHTS and CDR2 is YDEGEE. The CDR3 DNA reads as TGTGCCAGCAGCGAGGGACAGGCGATAGGTCAGCCCCAGCATTTT. It is translated as CASSEGQAIGQPQHF.

The CDR3 DNA reads as TGTGCCAGCAGTCGGACTTTTTCCTACGAGCAGTACTTC. Protein: CASSRTFSYEQYF. The rearrangement joins TRBV2 to TRBJ2-7; TRBD2 might be the D (5 bases). Trimming stripped 5 bases from V and 1 base from J, with 9 bases between. From germline, CDR1 is SNHLY and CDR2 FYNNEI. The CDR3 is 13 residues long.

V is TRBV28 and J is TRBJ2-2; 8 bases match TRBD2. This CDR3 has 15 residues. Germline lookup yields CDR1 MDHEN and CDR2 SYDVKM. Losses at the gene ends were 4 bases for V and 4 bases for J; bases not matched to a gene: 5. CDR3 in amino acids: CASSSAGVGTGELFF. The CDR3 DNA sequence: TGTGCCAGCAGTTCAGCGGGAGTGGGCACCGGGGAGCTGTTTTTT.

This clone was found a few times. J is TRBJ2-1 and V is TRBV29-1, with 7 positions matching TRBD2. This CDR3 spans 15 amino acids. CDR1 and CDR2 (germline): SQVTM, ANQGSEA. J was trimmed by 0 bases and V by 1 base; bases with no gene match: 3. CDR3 in amino acids: CSVEGSSGSYNEQFF. The CDR3 DNA follows: TGCAGCGTTGAAGGCTCTAGCGGCTCCTACAATGAGCAGTTCTTC.

This chain uses TRBV3-1 (or the pseudogene TRBV3-2) with TRBJ2-3; TRBD2 matches at 16 bases. Germline V gene sequence: CDR1 LGHDT, CDR2 YNNKEL (reference sequence). The CDR3 sequence is 18 residues long. Trimming at V came to 5 bases and at J to 5 bases, leaving 10 bases not matched to a gene. CDR3 loop: CASSSGTSGGAGEDTQYF. The CDR3 nucleotides are TGTGCCAGCAGCTCCGGGACTAGCGGGGGGGCAGGGGAAGATACGCAGTATTTT.